Each of the 13 T cell receptor beta chains below was sequenced from the same sample in a study of persistence of HIV-infected CD4 T cells. The antigens for these receptors are not known. The stimulus was lysate of CMV-infected fibroblasts, 8.5 to 10 ug/mL. Sorting of responding CD4+ T cells relied on upregulated CD40 ligand together with CD69. The immunoSEQ assay was version 4, run in survey mode. The method was immunoSEQ multiplex PCR; TCRdb's version includes in-frame clones alone and lacks a portion of them. Of 15,000 to 20,000 clones detected, approximately 80% appear once; the ten largest clones hold 6.8%. Sequences were derived from CD4+ T cells sorted from PBMCs after approximately 20-hour stimulation, sampled from a patient who received antiretroviral therapy. The receptors stem from an adult man with HIV who was CMV-seropositive.

This rearrangement joins TRBV18 to TRBJ1-2; 8 bases align to TRBD1. V lost 2 bases and J lost 4; bases outside the gene matches: 6. Per the germline V gene, CDR1 is KGHSH and CDR2 is LQKENI. The length of the CDR3 is 15 residues. The chain's CDR3 is CASSPFRGRVYGYTF. The DNA of the CDR3 is TGTGCCAGCTCACCATTCAGGGGGCGCGTCTATGGCTACACCTTC.

This chain's CDR3 is CASRPLESDCGNTIYF. CDR3 DNA sequence: TGTGCCAGCAGACCCTTAGAATCGGATTGTGGAAACACCATATATTTT. The chain couples TRBV21-1 to TRBJ1-3. TRBV21-1 is listed as a pseudogene. This CDR3 spans 16 amino acids.

By share of the sample, this clone is medium-sized. The rearrangement joins TRBV2 to TRBJ1-1; 7 nucleotides line up with TRBD1. Per germline, CDR1 SNHLY and CDR2 FYNNEI. Germline trimming cut 6 bases from V and 5 bases from J; bases unmatched to any gene: 9. This CDR3 is 14 amino acids long. The CDR3 protein is CASSLNRGRTEAFF. The CDR3 nucleotides are TGTGCCAGCAGCCTAAACAGGGGAAGAACTGAAGCTTTCTTT. The complete variable domain, with remaining parts taken from reference TRBV2 and TRBJ1-1, reads EPEVTQTPSHQVTQMGQEVILRCVPISNHLYFYWYRQILGQKVEFLVSFYNNEISEKSEIFDDQFSVERPDGSNFTLKIRSTKLEDSAMYFCASSLNRGRTEAFFGQGTRLTVV.

This clone was detected a few times. J is TRBJ2-7 and V is TRBV19, with D possibly TRBD2 on 5 matching bases. CDR1 is LNHDA and CDR2 is SQIVND in the germline V gene (reference sequence). Trimming shortened V by 4 bases and J by 1 base, and 23 bases separated the two germline ends. The CDR3 is 18 amino acids. CDR3: CASSRSPQRESGSYEQYF. In nucleotides, the CDR3 is TGTGCCAGTAGTAGATCCCCCCAGAGGGAATCAGGTTCCTACGAGCAGTACTTC.

V usage is TRBV2 and J usage is TRBJ2-7, with D perhaps assigned TRBD1 or TRBD2 (6 bases each). Trimming took 7 bases from V and 6 from J, leaving 19 bases between them. CDR1 is SNHLY, CDR2 FYNNEI, per germline. The length of the CDR3 is 14 residues. The CDR3: CASTSGGPSSEQYF. DNA for the CDR3: TGTGCCAGCACTTCCGGGGGCCCCTCGAGCGAGCAGTACTTC.

The chain joins TRBV19 to TRBJ1-1; D is undetermined. Trimming removed 10 bases at V and 3 bases at J, with 18 bases between. CDR1 LNHDA and CDR2 SQIVND come from the germline V gene (reference sequence). The CDR3 is 14 residues long. This chain's CDR3 is CATKPRVTDTEAFF. Here the CDR3 DNA reads TGTGCCACTAAGCCCCGGGTGACGGACACTGAAGCTTTCTTT.

This clone came up a few times. The chain has TRBV27 and TRBJ2-3, with TRBD1 matching over 7 bases. V dropped 5 bases and J dropped 6; count of bases not matched to a gene: 2. The germline V gene has CDR1 MNHEY and CDR2 SMNVEV (reference sequence). This CDR3 spans 12 amino acids. The CDR3 is CASSRQGDTQYF. The DNA of the CDR3 is TGTGCCAGCAGTCGACAGGGCGATACGCAGTATTTT.

The table lists this clone with a few counts. The chain is built from TRBV7-2 and TRBJ1-5; D is uncertain. The CDR3 runs 13 residues. Trimming took off 1 base at V and 8 bases at J, with 9 bases between the two ends. Germline CDR1 is SGHTA and CDR2 is FQGNSA. CDR3 amino acids: CASSLVGTEPQHF. The CDR3 DNA reads TGTGCCAGCAGCTTAGTGGGAACGGAGCCCCAGCATTTT.

The J gene is TRBJ1-3, the V gene TRBV12-3 or TRBV12-4; D gene unclear. The V and J ends lost 3 bases and 6 bases respectively, with 9 bases between them. CDR3 length: 13 residues. The CDR3 protein is CASSLGYANTIYF. CDR3 nucleotides: TGTGCCAGCAGTTTGGGGTACGCAAACACCATATATTTT.

On this clone: The junction departs from the called germline gene at one end, perhaps through a read error. The chain combines TRBV6-1 with TRBJ1-1; D uncertain. This CDR3 is 13 amino acids long. CDR1 and CDR2 (germline): MNHNS, SASEGT. CDR3 sequence (DNA): TGTGCCAGCATTGAAGGTAGGAACACTGAAGCTTTCTTT. Translating gives CASIEGRNTEAFF.

This clone was picked up one time. The chain combines TRBV7-9 with TRBJ2-2, with D possibly being TRBD2 (5 bases). Germline CDR1 reads SEHNR; CDR2 reads FQNEAQ (reference sequence). V lost 7 bases to trimming and J lost 1 base, with 16 bases between them. The CDR3 loop spans 16 amino acids. CDR3: CASNGDRRRNTGELFF. CDR3 in DNA: TGTGCCAGCAACGGCGACCGGAGGAGGAACACCGGGGAGCTGTTTTTT.

J is TRBJ1-4 and V is TRBV19; D gene ambiguous. The germline V gene has CDR1 LNHDA and CDR2 SQIVND (reference sequence). The CDR3 loop spans 13 amino acids. Trimming took 5 bases from V and 4 from J, leaving 8 bases between them. CDR3: CASSRTVNEKLFF. In DNA, the CDR3 is TGTGCCAGTAGTCGGACGGTTAATGAAAAACTGTTTTTT.

V usage is TRBV7-9 and J usage is TRBJ1-1; D remains ambiguous. The CDR3 extends over 14 amino acids. Germline V gene data show CDR1 as SEHNR and CDR2 as FQNEAQ (reference sequence). V lost 5 bases and J lost 9, with 19 bases in between. The CDR3 DNA follows: TGTGCCAGCAGCCCCTCTACCATGTATAGACAAGCTTTCTTT. Translation gives CASSPSTMYRQAFF.